The next 16 T cell receptor beta chains were all read from a single sample in a study of T cell repertoires in cytomegalovirus infection. These receptors lack a known antigen. TCRdb independently ran MiXCR on the reads; one entry per CDR3 protein. Of 350,000 to 400,000 distinct CDR3 sequences in the sample, roughly a third are singletons; the top ten hold about 13%. The material was cultured PBMCs, obtained from culture after CMV antigen stimulation. The receptors stem from a human donor in good health (CMV status not recorded). Some clones in this sample may be carry-over from other donors' samples.

This clonotype has only a few counts. This sequence joins TRBV11-2 and TRBJ1-5; weak D call: TRBD1 (5 bases). This CDR3 contains 16 residues. Germline CDR1 is SGHAT and CDR2 is FQNNGV. V lost 0 bases, J lost 4 bases, and 13 bases lay in between. This CDR3 is CASSLDIGTLNQPQHF. The CDR3 bases are TGTGCCAGCAGCTTAGATATCGGGACCTTAAATCAGCCCCAGCATTTT.

This clonotype has at least ten counts. J is TRBJ1-4 and V is TRBV5-6, with 8 nucleotides matching TRBD1. V lost 4 bases and J lost 6; bases outside the gene matches: 8. The CDR3 length is 15 residues. Germline CDR1 is SGHDT and CDR2 is YYEEEE. As DNA, the CDR3 is TGTGCCAGCAGCCTCCTGACAGGGGAAGATGAAAAACTGTTTTTT. Encoded protein: CASSLLTGEDEKLFF.

This clonotype occurred a few times. The chain employs TRBV15 and TRBJ2-1, with TRBD2 identical over 11 bases. Germline V gene sequence: CDR1 LNHNV, CDR2 YYDKDF (reference sequence). V lost 3 bases, J lost 8 bases, and 9 bases stayed unmatched. The CDR3 runs 16 residues. CDR3: CATSSLGGTSGYEQFF. The CDR3 DNA reads as TGTGCCACCAGCAGTTTGGGTGGGACTAGCGGTTATGAGCAGTTCTTC.

This clonotype was counted between two and nine times. CDR3 in DNA: TGTGCCAGCAGTCCAAGGACTAGCGGGATGGGTATCTACAATGAGCAGTTCTTC. Translated, it gives CASSPRTSGMGIYNEQFF. The rearrangement links TRBV27 to TRBJ2-1; TRBD2 agrees at 12 bases. Germline CDR1 is MNHEY and CDR2 is SMNVEV (reference sequence). The V gene end was trimmed by 5 bases and the J gene end by 3 bases; junction bases not matched to a gene: 11. The CDR3 totals 18 residues.

This chain uses TRBV5-4 with TRBJ2-1, with 12 bases identical to TRBD2. Germline V gene sequence: CDR1 SGHNT, CDR2 YYREEE (reference sequence). The V gene end was trimmed by 0 bases and the J gene end by 8 bases; junction bases not matched to a gene: 6. This CDR3 has 16 residues. DNA of the CDR3: TGTGCCAGCAGCTTGGCAGCGACTAGCGGGAGCGATGAGCAGTTCTTC. Translating it yields CASSLAATSGSDEQFF. The complete variable domain, with remaining parts taken from reference TRBV5-4 and TRBJ2-1, reads ETGVTQSPTHLIKTRGQQVTLRCSSQSGHNTVSWYQQALGQGPQFIFQYYREEENGRGNFPPRFSGLQFPNYSSELNVNALELDDSALYLCASSLAATSGSDEQFFGPGTRLTVL.

This sequence joins TRBV12-3 or TRBV12-4 and TRBJ1-1; D is unresolved. This CDR3 is built from 14 residues. V was trimmed by 1 base and J by 3 bases, leaving 9 bases between them. The CDR3 spells CASSLVDPDTEAFF. Here the CDR3 DNA reads TGTGCCAGCAGTTTAGTCGACCCGGACACTGAAGCTTTCTTT.

This clonotype was recorded many times. The chain joins TRBV7-2 to TRBJ2-7; D uncertain. The CDR3 is 14 amino acids. The V end was cut by 3 bases, the J end by 6 bases, with 15 bases between. CDR1 and CDR2 from the germline V gene are SGHTA and FQGNSA. This chain's CDR3 is CASSLLNYPSEQYF. CDR3 in DNA: TGTGCCAGCAGCTTGTTGAACTACCCCTCCGAGCAGTACTTC. Using reference TRBV7-2 and TRBJ2-7 for the parts outside the CDR3, the full variable domain is GAGVSQSPSNKVTEKGKDVELRCDPISGHTALYWYRQSLGQGLEFLIYFQGNSAPDKSGLPSDRFSAERTGGSVSTLTIQRTQQEDSAVYLCASSLLNYPSEQYFGPGTRLTVT.

This clonotype was seen repeatedly, ten times or more. This chain connects TRBV7-9 to TRBJ2-5, with D maybe TRBD2 (6 bases). V dropped 0 bases and J dropped 3 bases, with 8 bases sitting between them. The CDR3 totals 14 residues. CDR1 and CDR2 from the germline V gene are SEHNR and FQNEAQ (reference sequence). The CDR3, as DNA: TGTGCCAGCAGCTTAGCCGGGAGTGAAGAGACCCAGTACTTC. Encoded protein: CASSLAGSEETQYF.

The chain has TRBV10-2 and TRBJ1-5; D may be TRBD1 (5 bases). The CDR3 contains 13 residues. V lost 3 bases, J lost 5 bases, and 8 bases lay in between. CDR1 and CDR2 (germline): WSHSY, SAAADI. The CDR3 region has the DNA TGCGCCAGCAGTGAACAGGAGGATCAGCCCCAGCATTTT. Its protein is CASSEQEDQPQHF.

The chain has TRBV6-8 and TRBJ2-7; D may be TRBD1 (5 bases). The ends were cut back, 0 bases at V and 1 base at J, with 13 bases in the middle. CDR1 is MNHGY and CDR2 is SAAAGT in the germline V gene. This CDR3 region has 16 residues. The chain's CDR3 is CASSYSGVRVSYEQYF. DNA for the CDR3: TGTGCCAGCAGTTACTCCGGAGTCAGGGTTTCCTACGAGCAGTACTTC.

This clonotype was observed many times. The chain is built from TRBV19 and TRBJ2-3; weak D call: TRBD2 (5 bases). V gave up 1 base and J gave up 6 bases, with 11 bases separating them. The CDR3 length is 14 residues. CDR1 LNHDA and CDR2 SQIVND come from the germline V gene (reference sequence). For the CDR3, the DNA is TGTGCCAGTAGTATAGTGGACGTAGCGGATACGCAGTATTTT. Translating it yields CASSIVDVADTQYF.

This sequence joins TRBV6-2 or TRBV6-3 and TRBJ2-7, with a possible D match to TRBD1 (6 bases). In germline, CDR1 is MNHEY, CDR2 SVGEGT. V lost 5 bases to trimming and J lost 4 bases, with 12 bases between them. The CDR3 covers 13 residues. The CDR3 nucleotides are TGTGCCAGCAGTCGACAGGAAAGGTACGAGCAGTACTTC. Encoded protein: CASSRQERYEQYF.

This clonotype was counted only a few times. CDR3 sequence reads: CASSPRGGGGEKLFF. The CDR3 nucleotides read TGTGCCAGCAGCCCCCGGGGCGGCGGAGGTGAAAAACTGTTTTTT. V and J are TRBV7-2 and TRBJ1-4; TRBD1 is a possible D gene (5 bases). The CDR3 is 15 residues long. Trimming removed 5 bases from V and 7 bases from J, with 17 bases in between. Germline CDR1 reads SGHTA; CDR2 reads FQGNSA.

To note about this clonotype: It may be a read error: a sequence one base away is much more abundant. The chain joins TRBV7-9 to TRBJ2-1; TRBD2 aligns across 9 bases. There are 16 residues in the CDR3. The germline gives CDR1 SEHNR, CDR2 FQNEAQ (reference sequence). V dropped 4 bases and J dropped 6; count of bases not matched to a gene: 10. DNA for the CDR3: TGTGCCAGCAGCTCCTCGGCTAGCGGGATATCCAATGAGCAGTTCTTC. This sequence encodes CASSSSASGISNEQFF.

This clonotype was found once. The CDR3 end shows no conserved phenylalanine or tryptophan, and so a read error is likely. The V call is TRBV5-3, the J call TRBJ2-2, with 8 bases identical to TRBD1. TRBV5-3 is recorded as an ORF, its role being uncertain. The length of the CDR3 is 15 residues. The ends lost 8 bases at V and 3 bases at J; junction bases unmatched: 9. CDR3 in DNA: TGTGCCAGCAGCGAAGTGACAGGGGACACCGGGGAGCTGTTTGTT. Encoded protein: CASSEVTGDTGELFV.

This clonotype was detected a few times. V gene TRBV19 combines with J gene TRBJ2-2, with D tentatively TRBD2 (5 bases). V was clipped by 10 bases and J by 5 bases, with 17 bases between them. This CDR3 spans 14 amino acids. Looked up from germline, CDR1 is LNHDA and CDR2 is SQIVND (reference sequence). The CDR3 region has the DNA TGTGCCACGGCCGGGTATCGAGGGACCGGGGAGCTGTTTTTT. Its translation: CATAGYRGTGELFF.